These T cell receptor beta chains were read from a single sample in a study of OX40 agonist ivuxolimab in advanced cancers. The protocol was immunoSEQ multiplex PCR, while the TCRdb copy is restricted to in-frame clones and leaves out a portion. Of 45,000 to 50,000 clones detected, roughly 91% appear once; the ten largest clones hold over 15%. The sequencing used CD4+ or CD8+ T cells sorted from blood, collected in a trial of the OX40 agonist ivuxolimab. These receptors came from an adult with an advanced solid tumor such as melanoma, head and neck, liver or kidney cancer. Both conserved end residues are part of each CDR3. Fields, in order: V gene, J gene, clone size, D gene, CDR3 protein, CDR3 DNA. D genes are given only for firm matches. Not all rows give a size; the values are once, few, many and, for expanded clones, a class.

TRBV5-6	TRBJ2-7	.	.	CASSSGISSYEQYF	TGTGCCAGCAGCTCCGGGATATCCTCCTACGAGCAGTACTTC
TRBV29-1	TRBJ1-2	.	.	CSVVPGTYGYTF	TGCAGCGTTGTCCCGGGAACCTATGGCTACACCTTC
TRBV7-9	TRBJ2-5	once	TRBD2	CASSLGDYPRGETQYF	TGTGCCAGCAGCTTAGGGGACTATCCCAGAGGAGAGACCCAGTACTTC
TRBV6-5	TRBJ1-5	.	.	CASSDSGEPGQPQHF	TGTGCCAGCAGTGACTCCGGGGAGCCGGGCCAGCCCCAGCATTTT
TRBV11-2	TRBJ1-1	.	.	CASSLLGGGDTEAFF	TGTGCCAGCAGCTTACTTGGGGGGGGTGACACTGAAGCTTTCTTT
TRBV6-9	TRBJ2-2	.	.	CASSYGSVAGELFF	TGTGCCAGCAGTTACGGAAGCGTCGCCGGGGAGCTGTTTTTT
TRBV7-9	TRBJ2-7	.	.	CASSSNDRDFLDEQYF	TGTGCCAGCAGCTCAAATGACAGGGACTTTTTGGACGAGCAGTACTTC
TRBV11-3	TRBJ2-1	.	TRBD1	CASSSRTGTYNEQFF	TGTGCCAGCAGTTCCCGGACAGGGACCTACAATGAGCAGTTCTTC
TRBV6-1	TRBJ2-7	once	TRBD1	CASSPTGTGYEQYF	TGTGCCAGCAGTCCTACCGGGACAGGCTACGAGCAGTACTTC
TRBV9	TRBJ2-1	.	.	CASSPPGTILLNEQFF	TGTGCCAGCAGCCCGCCCGGGACAATTCTCCTGAATGAGCAGTTCTTC
TRBV4-2	TRBJ2-2	.	TRBD2	CASSQEDSGSTGELFF	TGTGCCAGCAGCCAAGAGGATAGCGGGAGCACCGGGGAGCTGTTTTTT
TRBV5-6	TRBJ2-7	.	.	CASSLGTLYEQYF	TGTGCCAGTAGCTTGGGGACACTATACGAGCAGTACTTC
TRBV23-1	TRBJ1-5	few	.	CASSHFGAYLWPQHF	TGCGCCAGCAGCCATTTTGGAGCCTATCTTTGGCCCCAGCATTTT
TRBV19	TRBJ2-7	.	.	CASSPSYHYEQYF	TGTGCCAGTAGCCCATCATACCACTACGAGCAGTACTTC
TRBV30	TRBJ2-7	.	TRBD1	CAWSVTGVAYEQYF	TGTGCCTGGAGTGTTACAGGGGTTGCCTACGAGCAGTACTTC
TRBV19	TRBJ1-1	.	TRBD1	CASSIGTGVMNTEAFF	TGTGCCAGTAGTATAGGGACAGGAGTCATGAACACTGAAGCTTTCTTT
TRBV2	TRBJ2-2	.	TRBD2	CASSESGSNTGELFF	TGTGCCAGCAGCGAGAGCGGGAGTAACACCGGGGAGCTGTTTTTT
TRBV11-2	TRBJ2-7	.	.	CASALLQGYSYEQYF	TGTGCCAGCGCCCTCTTACAGGGTTACTCCTACGAGCAGTACTTC
TRBV6-6	TRBJ2-3	.	.	CASSFLSDTQYF	TGTGCCAGCAGCTTCCTGTCAGATACGCAGTATTTT
TRBV9	TRBJ2-3	.	.	CASSVFGGSMDTQYF	TGTGCCAGCAGCGTATTTGGGGGGAGTATGGATACGCAGTATTTT
TRBV6-5	TRBJ2-3	.	.	CASSYSRPPIDTQYF	TGTGCCAGCAGTTACTCCCGGCCCCCGATTGATACGCAGTATTTT